This T cell receptor beta chain is from a study of CD8 T cells in ankylosing spondylitis. Of note for this clonotype: Its antigen is not identified.

The study, taken as a whole, reports: Reactive arthritis synovial fluid and blood previously showed some of these motif variants. It appeared that ankylosing spondylitis blood was characterized by a TCR beta motif of eight highly homologous variants. The disease-linked clones had a CD8+ phenotype and low blood frequencies. Reported data indicate significant enrichment of disease-linked clones within matched ankylosing spondylitis synovial fluid.

Germline CDR1 and CDR2: KGHSH and LQKENI. The germline V and J ends were trimmed by 2 bases and 7 bases, with 18 bases remaining between them. CDR3 length: 16 residues. TCRdb re-analysed the 5' RACE reads in MiXCR, keeping a single row per CDR3 protein. The data contain 200,000 to 300,000 distinct CDR3 sequences, roughly a tenth of them singletons. The TCR was taken from a male donor with ankylosing spondylitis or in good health (not recorded which). V is TRBV18 and J is TRBJ1-5, with D perhaps matching TRBD1 (5 bases). Input material: blood, either unsorted or a sorted T cell fraction (not recorded which). The CDR3 region is CASSPSSRESGQPQHF. For the CDR3, the DNA is TGTGCCAGCTCACCATCGAGCAGGGAAAGTGGGCAGCCCCAGCATTTT. Using reference TRBV18 and TRBJ1-5 for the parts outside the CDR3, the full variable domain is NAGVMQNPRHLVRRRGQEARLRCSPMKGHSHVYWYRQLPEEGLKFMVYLQKENIIDESGMPKERFSAEFPKEGPSILRIQQVVRGDSAAYFCASSPSSRESGQPQHFGDGTRLSIL.